This entry lists 24 T cell receptor beta chains sequenced from one sample in a study of T cell changes during pregnancy in multiple sclerosis. Sequencing used immunoSEQ multiplex PCR; TCRdb keeps in-frame clones, though not all of them. The sample holds about 46,000 clones, approximately 90% seen once. The sample consisted of CD8+ T cells from peripheral blood mononuclear cells, taken in the second trimester of pregnancy. The receptors originated from a female donor with multiple sclerosis, enrolled in a pregnancy study.

The V and J genes are TRBV27 and TRBJ1-5; the D is unclear. The CDR3 covers 15 residues. The V gene lost 5 bases and the J gene lost 0 bases, with 11 bases spanning the gap. The germline gives CDR1 MNHEY, CDR2 SMNVEV (reference sequence). The CDR3 region is CASSLAGYSNQPQHF. DNA of the CDR3: TGTGCCAGCAGTCTGGCGGGGTATAGCAATCAGCCCCAGCATTTT.

This clone was recorded only once. The V gene is TRBV27, the J gene TRBJ1-6; D may be TRBD1 (6 bases). V was trimmed by 7 bases and J by 2 bases, leaving 15 bases between them. The germline V gene encodes CDR1 MNHEY and CDR2 SMNVEV (reference sequence). This CDR3 has 16 amino acids. CDR3 sequence reads: CASTPQGFTYNSPLHF. The CDR3 DNA sequence: TGTGCCAGCACTCCCCAGGGGTTCACCTATAATTCACCCCTCCACTTT.

The V gene is TRBV4-1, the J gene TRBJ1-1; D is possibly TRBD1 (5 bases). Germline lookup yields CDR1 MGHRA and CDR2 YSYEKL. Trimming stripped 11 bases from V and 5 bases from J, with 12 bases between. This CDR3 comprises 11 residues. Written as DNA, the CDR3 is TGCGCCGTCCAGGAGGGGACTGAAGCTTTCTTT. Amino acids: CAVQEGTEAFF.

The gene calls are TRBV7-9 and TRBJ1-2, with TRBD1 matching 7 bases. V dropped 8 bases and J dropped 4; count of bases not matched to a gene: 7. CDR1 and CDR2 from the germline V gene are SEHNR and FQNEAQ (reference sequence). The CDR3 extends over 13 amino acids. CDR3: CASPRGGGYGYTF. The CDR3 DNA reads as TGTGCCAGCCCCCGAGGGGGCGGCTATGGCTACACCTTC.

This chain links TRBV6-5 with TRBJ2-5, with 8 positions matching TRBD1. In germline, CDR1 is MNHEY, CDR2 SVGAGI. After removal of 0 bases from V and 9 bases from J, the junction contained 12 bases not matched to a gene. CDR3 length equals 16 residues. CDR3 coding DNA: TGTGCCAGCAGTTACTCTTCAGACAGGGGTTCGGGGGCCCAGTACTTC. It specifies CASSYSSDRGSGAQYF.

This chain uses TRBV6-1 with TRBJ2-7; D not resolved. The CDR3 is made up of 15 amino acids. V was cut by 1 base and J by 3 bases, with 13 bases left in between. CDR1 and CDR2 from the germline V gene are MNHNS and SASEGT. In nucleotides, the CDR3 is TGTGCCAGCAGTGAAGAAGGTGCAGCGAACTACGAGCAGTACTTC. This codes for CASSEEGAANYEQYF.

This chain uses TRBV5-1 with TRBJ1-1, with a possible D match to TRBD1 (5 bases). V dropped 1 base and J dropped 4 bases, with 14 bases sitting between them. Germline V gives CDR1 SGHRS, CDR2 YFSETQ. CDR3 length: 15 amino acids. CDR3 sequence reads: CASSLPRDGATEAFF. The CDR3 coding sequence is TGCGCCAGCAGCTTGCCGCGGGACGGGGCCACTGAAGCTTTCTTT.

The gene calls are TRBV4-2 and TRBJ2-2; D not resolved. This CDR3 is built from 16 residues. V lost 2 bases to trimming and J lost 1 base, with 11 bases between them. Germline CDR1 reads LGHNA; CDR2 reads YNFKEQ. This CDR3 reads CASSQPSAVNTGELFF. CDR3 nucleotides: TGTGCCAGCAGCCAACCGTCGGCGGTGAACACCGGGGAGCTGTTTTTT.

The chain joins TRBV6-6 to TRBJ2-7; unclear D gene. This CDR3 has 13 amino acids. The germline V and J ends were trimmed by 2 bases and 3 bases, with 8 bases remaining between them. Germline V gene sequence: CDR1 MNHNY, CDR2 SVGAGI (reference sequence). In nucleotides, the CDR3 is TGTGCCAGCAGTTACCGGCAGGACTACGAGCAGTACTTC. Translated, it gives CASSYRQDYEQYF.

V is TRBV23-1 and J is TRBJ2-7; D possibly corresponds to TRBD2 (7 bases). TRBV23-1 is assigned to the ORF class and has an uncertain function. The CDR3 contains 14 residues. The ends were cut back, 3 bases at V and 3 bases at J, with 12 bases in the middle. CDR3 bases: TGCGCCAGCAGTCATGGGGGGGGCTACTACGAGCAGTACTTC. Amino acid sequence: CASSHGGGYYEQYF.

This clone was found a few times. This chain joins TRBV7-9 and TRBJ1-1, with 7 bases identical to TRBD1. This CDR3 comprises 11 residues. Germline V gene lookup returns CDR1 SEHNR and CDR2 FQNEAQ (reference sequence). V gave up 5 bases and J gave up 11 bases; unmatched junction bases: 5. The CDR3: CASSTDRDAFF. The CDR3 coding sequence is TGTGCCAGCAGCACAGACAGGGACGCTTTCTTT.

This rearrangement joins TRBV13 to TRBJ2-4, with D maybe TRBD1 (6 bases). Trimming removed 4 bases at V and 4 bases at J, with 11 bases between. The CDR3 runs to 14 residues. Germline assignment: CDR1 PRHDT and CDR2 FYEKMQ (reference sequence). The CDR3 spells CASSSVRGKNIQYF. The CDR3 coding sequence is TGTGCCAGCAGCTCTGTCAGGGGAAAAAACATTCAGTACTTC.

The gene calls are TRBV19 and TRBJ1-5; the D gene is possibly TRBD1 (5 bases). V lost 5 bases to trimming and J lost 3 bases, with 11 bases between them. This CDR3 is 14 amino acids long. The V gene's germline CDR1 is LNHDA and CDR2 SQIVND (reference sequence). In DNA, the CDR3 is TGTGCCAGTAGTCCCAGACAGTTCAATCAGCCCCAGCATTTT. It is translated as CASSPRQFNQPQHF.

This chain links TRBV9 with TRBJ2-7, with 8 bases identical to TRBD2. V lost 0 bases, J lost 5 bases, and 13 bases stayed unmatched. The germline gives CDR1 SGDLS, CDR2 YYNGEE. The length of the CDR3 is 17 residues. CDR3 bases: TGTGCCAGCAGCGTAGCCCCGCTACCGGGGGGGCCCCACGAGCAGTACTTC. Translation: CASSVAPLPGGPHEQYF.

The V gene is TRBV9, the J gene TRBJ2-5; 8 bases fit TRBD2. J was trimmed by 4 bases and V by 0 bases; bases with no gene match: 5. CDR3 length: 15 amino acids. Germline CDR1 SGDLS, CDR2 YYNGEE. The CDR3 reads CASSVGGGTGETQYF. The CDR3 DNA follows: TGTGCCAGCAGCGTAGGCGGGGGGACGGGAGAGACCCAGTACTTC.

The chain is built from TRBV29-1 and TRBJ1-2; D is possibly TRBD1 (5 bases). There are 13 residues in the CDR3. Trimming pared 7 bases from V and 3 bases from J, leaving 15 bases between. Germline-derived CDR1 and CDR2 are SQVTM and ANQGSEA. In DNA form, the CDR3 reads TGCAGCGCCCTCGGCAGGGTCGACTATGGCTACACCTTC. It codes for CSALGRVDYGYTF.

The chain is built from TRBV9 and TRBJ1-6; 10 nucleotides line up with TRBD1. Germline V CDR1 and CDR2: SGDLS, YYNGEE. The CDR3 extends over 16 amino acids. After removal of 4 bases from V and 3 bases from J, the junction contained 4 bases not matched to a gene. CDR3 protein: CASSLGDRGYNSPLHF. The CDR3 DNA follows: TGTGCCAGCAGCCTGGGGGACAGGGGCTATAATTCACCCCTCCACTTT.

This clone occurred once. The V gene is TRBV10-3, the J gene TRBJ1-3, with TRBD1 as a possible D gene (6 bases). CDR1 is ENHRY, CDR2 SYGVKD, per germline. The CDR3 sequence is 14 residues long. V lost 7 bases and J 4 bases, leaving 14 bases between the germline ends. CDR3 sequence (DNA): TGTGCCATCAAAGAAGCCCAGGGGGGAAACACCATATATTTT. It is translated as CAIKEAQGGNTIYF.

This rearrangement joins TRBV11-3 to TRBJ1-5; 7 bases are a match to TRBD1. With V trimmed by 5 bases and J by 4 bases, 17 bases remained unmatched. The CDR3 is 18 residues long. Germline V CDR1 and CDR2: SGHNT, YENEEA. CDR3 region: CASSLRQIPGQINQPQHF. The CDR3 nucleotides are TGTGCCAGCAGCCTAAGGCAAATCCCGGGACAGATTAATCAGCCCCAGCATTTT.

The chain has TRBV9 and TRBJ2-5; 7 bases align to TRBD1. CDR3 length equals 16 residues. V shed 3 bases, J shed 4 bases, and the junction held 12 bases outside the gene matches. The germline CDR1 and CDR2 sequences are SGDLS and YYNGEE. CDR3 nucleotide sequence: TGTGCCAGCAGCGGAGGATCGACAGGGAGACGAGAGACCCAGTACTTC. Amino acid sequence: CASSGGSTGRRETQYF.

This clone was counted only a few times. This chain uses TRBV19 with TRBJ2-7; no clear D. The germline CDR1 and CDR2 sequences are LNHDA and SQIVND (reference sequence). V lost 3 bases and J 0 bases, leaving 6 bases between the germline ends. There are 13 residues in the CDR3. In DNA, the CDR3 is TGTGCCAGTAGTATTACAGCCTCCTACGAGCAGTACTTC. It specifies CASSITASYEQYF.

This chain joins TRBV6-5 and TRBJ1-3; D gene ambiguous. Germline CDR1 reads MNHEY; CDR2 reads SVGAGI. CDR3 length: 13 amino acids. V was shortened by 7 bases and J by 2 bases, with 9 bases between the two germline ends. The CDR3 DNA sequence: TGTGCCAGCACCGCTTGGCCTGGAAACACCATATATTTT. Amino acids: CASTAWPGNTIYF.

The chain employs TRBV18 and TRBJ1-5; TRBD1 is a possible D gene (5 bases). V gave up 3 bases and J gave up 0 bases, with 6 bases separating them. The CDR3 totals 14 residues. CDR1 and CDR2 (germline): KGHSH, LQKENI. CDR3 sequence (DNA): TGTGCCAGCTCACCGGACAATAGCAATCAGCCCCAGCATTTT. It encodes CASSPDNSNQPQHF.

This chain connects TRBV19 to TRBJ1-1, with unresolved D. CDR3 size: 16 residues. Trimming stripped 3 bases from V and 2 bases from J, with 16 bases between. CDR1 is LNHDA and CDR2 is SQIVND in the germline V gene (reference sequence). The CDR3 nucleotides read TGTGCCAGTAGTATCCCGGAGAGGGAAGGCAACACTGAAGCTTTCTTT. Its translation: CASSIPEREGNTEAFF.